These 6 T cell receptor beta chains were sequenced from one sample in a study of neoadjuvant anti-PD-1 for oral cavity cancer. TCRdb's copy holds only in-frame clones and misses some; the assay was immunoSEQ multiplex PCR. Among around 34,000 clones, 85% to 90% were seen once, and the ten largest hold roughly 3.6%. Material: PBMCs, obtained before nivolumab (anti-PD-1) treatment. Every receptor here comes from a person aged 35 to 85 with oral cavity squamous cell carcinoma.

V is TRBV30 and J is TRBJ2-7, with D perhaps being TRBD1 or TRBD2 (5 bases each). The CDR3 runs to 13 residues. Trimming left V 0 bases short and J 5 bases short, with 11 bases between. CDR1 GTSNPN and CDR2 SVGIG come from the germline V gene (reference sequence). DNA of the CDR3: TGTGCCTGGAGTGTGGGGGAGATAAACGAGCAGTACTTC. Amino acids: CAWSVGEINEQYF.

A few counts support this clone. The rearrangement links TRBV10-3 to TRBJ2-3; D may be TRBD1 (6 bases). The CDR3 length is 16 residues. V shed 6 bases and J shed 0 bases, with 16 bases lying between them. Germline V gives CDR1 ENHRY, CDR2 SYGVKD. The CDR3 nucleotides read TGTGCCATCAGCTCCTCGGTCCAGGGGAGCACAGATACGCAGTATTTT. Translation gives CAISSSVQGSTDTQYF.

The rearrangement joins TRBV12-5 to TRBJ1-2; 7 nucleotides line up with TRBD1. V dropped 0 bases and J dropped 2; count of bases not matched to a gene: 12. The CDR3 totals 18 residues. Germline V lookup: CDR1 LGHNT, CDR2 FRNRAP. CDR3 in DNA: TGTGCTAGTGGTTTGGTACTTCCCGCCGCCAGGGGGAACTATGGCTACACCTTC. Its translation: CASGLVLPAARGNYGYTF. The full variable domain, in which reference TRBV12-5 and TRBJ1-2 provide the parts outside the CDR3, is DARVTQTPRHKVTEMGQEVTMRCQPILGHNTVFWYRQTMMQGLELLAYFRNRAPLDDSGMPKDRFSAEMPDATLATLKIQPSEPRDSAVYFCASGLVLPAARGNYGYTFGSGTRLTVV.

This chain connects TRBV4-1 to TRBJ1-4; weak D call: TRBD1 (5 bases). The germline V and J ends were trimmed by 1 base and 7 bases, with 19 bases remaining between them. CDR3 length: 17 amino acids. Germline V gives CDR1 MGHRA, CDR2 YSYEKL. CDR3 coding DNA: TGCGCCAGCAGCCAAGCAAGGGGTCGAGGAGGACGTGAAAAACTGTTTTTT. This encodes CASSQARGRGGREKLFF.

The V gene is TRBV6-6, the J gene TRBJ1-2; 7 positions match TRBD1. The CDR3 consists of 13 residues. The ends lost 8 bases at V and 7 bases at J; junction bases unmatched: 10. Per the germline V gene, CDR1 is MNHNY and CDR2 is SVGAGI (reference sequence). The CDR3 coding sequence is TGTGCCAGCTCGGTGAAGGGGGCTCGTGGCTACACCTTC. Protein product: CASSVKGARGYTF.

The V call is TRBV7-8, the J call TRBJ1-2, with D perhaps matching TRBD1 (6 bases). The CDR3 runs 14 residues. V was trimmed by 1 base and J by 6 bases, leaving 12 bases between them. CDR1 is SGHVS and CDR2 is FQNEAQ in the germline V gene. The CDR3 sequence is CASSLVGGADGYTF. Here the CDR3 DNA reads TGTGCCAGCAGCTTAGTCGGGGGGGCAGATGGCTACACCTTC.